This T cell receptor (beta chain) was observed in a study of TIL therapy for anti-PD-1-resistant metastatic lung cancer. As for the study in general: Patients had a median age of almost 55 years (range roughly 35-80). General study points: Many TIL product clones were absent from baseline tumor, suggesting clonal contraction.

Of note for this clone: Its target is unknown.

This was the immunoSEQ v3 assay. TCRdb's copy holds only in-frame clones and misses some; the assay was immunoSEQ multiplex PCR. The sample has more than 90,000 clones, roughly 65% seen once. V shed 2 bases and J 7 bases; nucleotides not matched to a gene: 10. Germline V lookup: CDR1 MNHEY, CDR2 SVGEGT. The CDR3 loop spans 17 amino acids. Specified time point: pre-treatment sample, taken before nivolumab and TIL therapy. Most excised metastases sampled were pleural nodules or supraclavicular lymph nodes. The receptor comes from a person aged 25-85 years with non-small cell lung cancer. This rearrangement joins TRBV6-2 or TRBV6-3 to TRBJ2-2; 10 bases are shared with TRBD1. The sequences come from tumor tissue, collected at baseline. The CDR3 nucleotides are TGTGCCAGCAGTTACCCCGAGACAGGGGGCTTGATCGGGGAGCTGTTTTTT. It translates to CASSYPETGGLIGELFF.